Presented here are 22 T cell receptor beta chains from one specimen sequenced in a study of a mutant IDH1 vaccine in newly diagnosed glioma. Specified time point: week 47, end of study. What each vaccine dose contained was 300 ug of mutant IDH1 20-mer peptide, accompanied by topical imiquimod. Assay used: immunoSEQ multiplex PCR; TCRdb lists only in-frame clones, some missing. Among 25,000 to 35,000 clones listed, roughly 80% were seen once. No antigen has been assigned to these receptors. Source: PBMCs, taken from a glioma patient whose treatment included an IDH1 peptide vaccine. The origin of the receptors is a man aged 25 to 45 with glioma.

The genes are TRBV29-1 and TRBJ2-7; D may be TRBD1 (8 bases). V shed 6 bases and J shed 6 bases, with 21 bases lying between them. The V gene's germline CDR1 is SQVTM and CDR2 ANQGSEA. The CDR3 extends over 14 amino acids. The CDR3 nucleotides are TGCAGCGTCTGGGGGGGCAGGGGGCGATCCGAGCAGTACTTC. This encodes CSVWGGRGRSEQYF.

The V call is TRBV7-9, the J call TRBJ2-5; 7 nucleotides match TRBD2. The CDR3 has 16 amino acids. Germline CDR1 and CDR2: SEHNR and FQNEAQ (reference sequence). J was trimmed by 1 base and V by 5 bases; bases with no gene match: 10. The CDR3 nucleotides are TGTGCCAGCAGCCCCTGGGGAGGGGAATCCCAAGAGACCCAGTACTTC. Its translation: CASSPWGGESQETQYF.

The rearrangement joins TRBV5-1 to TRBJ1-6, with a possible D match to TRBD1 (5 bases). Germline V gene data show CDR1 as SGHRS and CDR2 as YFSETQ. The CDR3 consists of 15 residues. Trimming removed 4 bases from V and 6 bases from J, with 14 bases in between. The CDR3 reads CASSPLQDGNSPLHF. In nucleotides, the CDR3 is TGCGCCAGCAGCCCCCTACAGGATGGTAATTCACCCCTCCACTTT.

This clone appeared a few times. The genes are TRBV7-6 and TRBJ2-3, with 11 bases lining up with TRBD2. The CDR3 consists of 15 residues. Germline-derived CDR1 and CDR2 are SGHVS and FNYEAQ. Losses at the gene ends were 2 bases for V and 6 bases for J; bases not matched to a gene: 4. As DNA, the CDR3 is TGTGCCAGCAGCTTACTAGCGGGAGGATTGGATACGCAGTATTTT. Translating it yields CASSLLAGGLDTQYF.

V usage is TRBV2 and J usage is TRBJ2-7, with D perhaps being TRBD1 or TRBD2 (5 bases each). The CDR3 contains 14 residues. The V end lost 8 bases, the J end lost 0 bases, and 14 bases lay between the germline ends. Looked up from germline, CDR1 is SNHLY and CDR2 is FYNNEI. The CDR3 region has the DNA TGTGCCAGCGGATGGGGACCTGTCTCCTACGAGCAGTACTTC. This sequence encodes CASGWGPVSYEQYF.

V usage is TRBV2 and J usage is TRBJ1-5; possible D gene TRBD1, 6 bases. V was cut by 6 bases and J by 7 bases, with 16 bases left in between. Germline V gives CDR1 SNHLY, CDR2 FYNNEI. The CDR3 runs to 14 residues. The CDR3: CASRDRDLRQPQHF. The CDR3, as DNA: TGTGCCAGCAGGGACAGAGACCTAAGACAGCCCCAGCATTTT.

The V gene is TRBV5-1, the J gene TRBJ2-3; 9 positions match TRBD2. V lost 4 bases and J lost 4; bases outside the gene matches: 13. The CDR3 covers 17 residues. The germline V gene has CDR1 SGHRS and CDR2 YFSETQ. The CDR3 DNA follows: TGCGCCAGCAGCCGTCTCGTCCTAGCGGGAATCGCAGATACGCAGTATTTT. The encoded protein is CASSRLVLAGIADTQYF.

V gene TRBV28 combines with J gene TRBJ1-4; D is unresolved. V lost 3 bases and J 8 bases, leaving 10 bases between the germline ends. Germline CDR1 MDHEN, CDR2 SYDVKM. The CDR3 has 13 amino acids. The CDR3 nucleotides are TGTGCCAGCAGTTTCGGGGTGGGAGAAAAACTGTTTTTT. Amino acids: CASSFGVGEKLFF.

Here the CDR3 DNA reads TGTGCCAGTCGGAATACCAATGTTGGTGAAAAACTGTTTTTT. As protein: CASRNTNVGEKLFF. This chain links TRBV19 with TRBJ1-4; the D is unclear. This CDR3 spans 14 amino acids. The V gene's germline CDR1 is LNHDA and CDR2 SQIVND (reference sequence). Trimming shortened V by 8 bases and J by 7 bases, and 17 bases separated the two germline ends. The full variable domain, completed using reference TRBV19 and TRBJ1-4, is DGGITQSPKYLFRKEGQNVTLSCEQNLNHDAMYWYRQDPGQGLRLIYYSQIVNDFQKGDIAEGYSVSREKKESFPLTVTSAQKNPTAFYLCASRNTNVGEKLFFGSGTQLSVL.

The J gene is TRBJ2-3, the V gene TRBV30; 12 bases fit TRBD2. CDR3 size: 14 residues. J gave up 4 bases and V 2 bases, and 1 base lay outside the gene matches. Germline V CDR1 and CDR2: GTSNPN, SVGIG (reference sequence). CDR3 region: CAWSRLAGADTQYF. The CDR3 bases are TGTGCCTGGAGTCGACTAGCGGGGGCAGATACGCAGTATTTT. The full variable domain, its missing parts supplied by reference TRBV30 and TRBJ2-3, is SQTIHQWPATLVQPVGSPLSLECTVEGTSNPNLYWYRQAAGRGLQLLFYSVGIGQISSEVPQNLSASRPQDRQFILSSKKLLLSDSGFYLCAWSRLAGADTQYFGPGTRLTVL.

The sample holds one count of this clone. This chain connects TRBV11-1 to TRBJ2-7; D may be TRBD2 (7 bases). This CDR3 is 15 amino acids long. CDR1 and CDR2 (germline): SGHAT, FQDESV (reference sequence). With 3 bases removed from V and 4 bases from J, the gap between germline ends came to 16 bases. CDR3: CASSFLGGLGYEQYF. CDR3 bases: TGTGCCAGCAGCTTTCTGGGGGGGCTCGGGTACGAGCAGTACTTC. Filled out from reference TRBV11-1 and TRBJ2-7, the complete variable domain reads EAEVAQSPRYKITEKSQAVAFWCDPISGHATLYWYRQILGQGPELLVQFQDESVVDDSQLPKDRFSAERLKGVDSTLKIQPAELGDSAMYLCASSFLGGLGYEQYFGPGTRLTVT.

In its sample, this clone was seen once. The chain combines TRBV6-1 with TRBJ1-1; the match to TRBD1 covers 7 bases. CDR1 and CDR2 from the germline V gene are MNHNS and SASEGT. This CDR3 contains 10 residues. The V segment lost 6 bases and the J segment 14 bases; nucleotides outside the gene matches: 6. CDR3 amino acids: CASSRDRGFF. The CDR3 nucleotides read TGTGCCAGCAGCCGGGACAGAGGATTCTTT.

J is TRBJ2-4 and V is TRBV4-3; 9 positions agree with TRBD1. Germline V gives CDR1 LGHNA, CDR2 YSLEER. The CDR3 contains 14 residues. J was trimmed by 8 bases and V by 4 bases; bases with no gene match: 6. This CDR3 reads CASSPDRTGDIQYF. CDR3 DNA: TGCGCCAGCAGCCCGGACCGGACAGGGGACATTCAGTACTTC.

The rearrangement joins TRBV7-6 to TRBJ2-3; D not certain. This CDR3 is built from 14 residues. Germline V gives CDR1 SGHVS, CDR2 FNYEAQ. V gave up 4 bases and J gave up 3 bases, with 11 bases separating them. The CDR3 region has the DNA TGTGCCAGCAGCTCCTCCCTCAGGACAGATACGCAGTATTTT. As protein: CASSSSLRTDTQYF.

V is TRBV2 and J is TRBJ1-1; TRBD1 aligns across 7 bases. The CDR3 extends over 13 amino acids. Germline CDR1 reads SNHLY; CDR2 reads FYNNEI. Unmatched junction bases numbered 1, after V lost 3 bases and J lost 3 bases. CDR3 amino acids: CASSDRGDTEAFF. CDR3 DNA: TGTGCCAGCAGTGACAGGGGGGACACTGAAGCTTTCTTT.

This clone occurred a few times. The chain recombines TRBV6-6 with TRBJ1-1; D is unresolved. V shed 4 bases and J shed 3 bases, with 9 bases lying between them. In germline, CDR1 is MNHNY, CDR2 SVGAGI (reference sequence). The CDR3 has 13 amino acids. CDR3 DNA sequence: TGTGCCAGCAGTTCGTCCAGCGACACTGAAGCTTTCTTT. This codes for CASSSSSDTEAFF.

The chain has TRBV27 and TRBJ2-7, with 7 positions matching TRBD2. The CDR3 loop spans 16 amino acids. Germline V gives CDR1 MNHEY, CDR2 SMNVEV (reference sequence). V lost 1 base to trimming and J lost 2 bases; unmatched junction nucleotides: 8. The CDR3 sequence is CASSLFSQGGAYEQYF. Written as DNA, the CDR3 is TGTGCCAGCAGTTTATTCTCCCAGGGAGGGGCCTACGAGCAGTACTTC.

The chain joins TRBV5-8 to TRBJ2-5; 9 positions agree with TRBD1. The trim removed 4 bases at V and 5 bases at J, leaving 9 bases unmatched. CDR1 and CDR2 from the germline V gene are SGHTS and YDEGEE. The CDR3 runs 15 residues. This chain's CDR3 is CASSPLTGGRETQYF. For the CDR3, the DNA is TGTGCCAGCAGCCCCTTAACAGGGGGCCGGGAGACCCAGTACTTC.

The CDR3 reads CASGRTSGGTEQYF. DNA of the CDR3: TGTGCCAGCGGAAGGACTAGCGGGGGGACCGAGCAGTACTTC. J is TRBJ2-7 and V is TRBV27, with 14 bases aligning to TRBD2. The CDR3 totals 14 residues. Losses at the gene ends were 8 bases for V and 6 bases for J; bases not matched to a gene: 6. The germline gives CDR1 MNHEY, CDR2 SMNVEV (reference sequence).

The chain links TRBV4-1 to TRBJ2-7; 11 bases are a match to TRBD2. Germline lookup yields CDR1 MGHRA and CDR2 YSYEKL. With 0 bases clipped from V and 3 bases from J, the junction kept 16 bases outside the gene matches. The CDR3 has 20 residues. In DNA, the CDR3 is TGCGCCAGCAGCCAAGATCAACGGGACGGTGGGACTAGCGGTTACTACGAGCAGTACTTC. This codes for CASSQDQRDGGTSGYYEQYF.

For the CDR3, the DNA is TGTGCCAGCAGTGGGCTAAACAGGGGAACTAATGAAAAACTGTTTTTT. This codes for CASSGLNRGTNEKLFF. The J gene is TRBJ1-4, the V gene TRBV2, with 7 bases matching TRBD1. The germline CDR1 and CDR2 sequences are SNHLY and FYNNEI. The CDR3 consists of 16 residues. V lost 4 bases to trimming and J lost 1 base; unmatched junction nucleotides: 6.

This rearrangement joins TRBV7-2 to TRBJ2-7; no clear D. Trimming cost V 0 bases and J 2 bases, with 5 bases left between them. Germline CDR1 reads SGHTA; CDR2 reads FQGNSA. CDR3 length: 13 amino acids. The CDR3 here is CASSLARTYEQYF. The CDR3 DNA reads as TGTGCCAGCAGCTTAGCCAGGACCTACGAGCAGTACTTC. The full variable domain, its missing parts supplied by reference TRBV7-2 and TRBJ2-7, is GAGVSQSPSNKVTEKGKDVELRCDPISGHTALYWYRQSLGQGLEFLIYFQGNSAPDKSGLPSDRFSAERTGGSVSTLTIQRTQQEDSAVYLCASSLARTYEQYFGPGTRLTVT.